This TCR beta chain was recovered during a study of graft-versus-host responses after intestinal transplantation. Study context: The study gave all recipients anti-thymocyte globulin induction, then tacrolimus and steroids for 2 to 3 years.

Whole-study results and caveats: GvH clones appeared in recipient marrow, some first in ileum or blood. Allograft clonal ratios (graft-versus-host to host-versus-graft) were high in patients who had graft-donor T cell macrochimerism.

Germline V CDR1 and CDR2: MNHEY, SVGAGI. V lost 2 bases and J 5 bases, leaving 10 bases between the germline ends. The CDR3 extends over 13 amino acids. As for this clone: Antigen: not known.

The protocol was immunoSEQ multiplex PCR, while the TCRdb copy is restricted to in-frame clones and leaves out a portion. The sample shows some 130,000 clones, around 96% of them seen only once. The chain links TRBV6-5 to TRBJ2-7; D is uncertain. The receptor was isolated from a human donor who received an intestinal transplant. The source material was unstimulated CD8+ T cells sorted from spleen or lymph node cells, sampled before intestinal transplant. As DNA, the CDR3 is TGTGCCAGCAGTTACGGGCTGGTTAACGAGCAGTACTTC. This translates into CASSYGLVNEQYF.